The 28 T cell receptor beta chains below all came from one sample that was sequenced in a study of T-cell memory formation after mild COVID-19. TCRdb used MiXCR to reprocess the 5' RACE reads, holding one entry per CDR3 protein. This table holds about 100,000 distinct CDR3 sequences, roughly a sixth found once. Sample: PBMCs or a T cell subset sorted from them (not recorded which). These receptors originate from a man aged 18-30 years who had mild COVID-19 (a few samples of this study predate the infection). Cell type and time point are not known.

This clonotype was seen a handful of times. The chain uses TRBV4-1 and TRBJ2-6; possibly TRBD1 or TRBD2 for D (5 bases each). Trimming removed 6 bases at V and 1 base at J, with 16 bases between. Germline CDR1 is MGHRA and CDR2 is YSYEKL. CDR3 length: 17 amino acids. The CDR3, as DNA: TGCGCCAGCAGGGGACGGGACCTCGGGTCTGGGGCCAACGTCCTGACTTTC. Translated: CASRGRDLGSGANVLTF.

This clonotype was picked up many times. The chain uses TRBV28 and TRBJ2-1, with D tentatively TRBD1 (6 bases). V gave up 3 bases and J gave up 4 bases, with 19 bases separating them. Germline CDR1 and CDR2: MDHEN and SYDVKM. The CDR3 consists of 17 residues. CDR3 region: CASSLVSGHVFYNEQFF. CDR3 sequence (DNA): TGTGCCAGCAGTTTGGTGTCGGGACATGTGTTTTACAATGAGCAGTTCTTC. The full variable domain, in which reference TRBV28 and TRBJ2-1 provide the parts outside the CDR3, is DVKVTQSSRYLVKRTGEKVFLECVQDMDHENMFWYRQDPGLGLRLIYFSYDVKMKEKGDIPEGYSVSREKKERFSLILESASTNQTSMYLCASSLVSGHVFYNEQFFGPGTRLTVL.

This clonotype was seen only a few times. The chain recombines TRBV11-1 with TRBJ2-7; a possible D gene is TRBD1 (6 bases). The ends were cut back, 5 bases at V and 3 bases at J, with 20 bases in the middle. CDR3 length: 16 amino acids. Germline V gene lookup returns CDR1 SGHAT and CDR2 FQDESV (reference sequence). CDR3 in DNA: TGTGCCAGCAGCGTGGGGGCCGGGGCGAGGGACTACGAGCAGTACGTC. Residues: CASSVGAGARDYEQYV.

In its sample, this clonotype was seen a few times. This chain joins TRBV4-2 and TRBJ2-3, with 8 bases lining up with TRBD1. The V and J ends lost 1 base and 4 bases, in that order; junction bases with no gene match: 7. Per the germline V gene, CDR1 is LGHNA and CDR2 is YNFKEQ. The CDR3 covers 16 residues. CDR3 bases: TGTGCCAGCAGCCAAGGAAGGACAGGGCGGTCAGATACGCAGTATTTT. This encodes CASSQGRTGRSDTQYF.

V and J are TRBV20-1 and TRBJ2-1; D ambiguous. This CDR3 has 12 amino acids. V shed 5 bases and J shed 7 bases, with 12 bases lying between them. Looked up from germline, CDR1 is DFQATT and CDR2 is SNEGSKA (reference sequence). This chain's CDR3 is CSAAFRENEQFF. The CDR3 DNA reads TGCAGTGCTGCCTTTAGAGAGAATGAGCAGTTCTTC.

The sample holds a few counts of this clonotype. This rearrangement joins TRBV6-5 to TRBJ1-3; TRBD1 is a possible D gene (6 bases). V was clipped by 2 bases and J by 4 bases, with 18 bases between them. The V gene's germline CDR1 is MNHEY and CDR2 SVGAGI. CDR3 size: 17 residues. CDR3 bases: TGTGCCAGCAGTTACGCCCGACAGGCCCTCGGGGGAAACACCATATATTTT. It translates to CASSYARQALGGNTIYF.

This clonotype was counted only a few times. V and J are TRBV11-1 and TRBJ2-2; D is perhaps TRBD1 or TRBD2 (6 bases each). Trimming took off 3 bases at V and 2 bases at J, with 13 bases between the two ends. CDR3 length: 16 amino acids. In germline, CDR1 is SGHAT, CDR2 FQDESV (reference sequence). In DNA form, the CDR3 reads TGTGCCAGCAGCTTTAACGTGGGGGGCAACACCGGGGAGCTGTTTTTT. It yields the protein CASSFNVGGNTGELFF.

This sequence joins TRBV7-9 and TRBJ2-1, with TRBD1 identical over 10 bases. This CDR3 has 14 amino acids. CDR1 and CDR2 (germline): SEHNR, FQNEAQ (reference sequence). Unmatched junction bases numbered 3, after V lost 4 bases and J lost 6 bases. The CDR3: CASSWDRGGNEQFF. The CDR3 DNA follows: TGTGCCAGCAGCTGGGACAGGGGAGGCAATGAGCAGTTCTTC.

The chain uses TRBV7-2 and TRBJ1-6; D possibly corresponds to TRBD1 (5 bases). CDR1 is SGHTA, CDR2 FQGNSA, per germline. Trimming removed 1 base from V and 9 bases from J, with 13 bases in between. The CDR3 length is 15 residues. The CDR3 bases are TGTGCCAGCAGCTTAGGGGGCAGGACGGGTTCACCCCTCCACTTT. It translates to CASSLGGRTGSPLHF.

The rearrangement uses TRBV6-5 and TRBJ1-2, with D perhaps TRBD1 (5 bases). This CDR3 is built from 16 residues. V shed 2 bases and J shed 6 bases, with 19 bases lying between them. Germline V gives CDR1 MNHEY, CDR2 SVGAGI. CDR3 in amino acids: CASSYRRGGSLNGYTF. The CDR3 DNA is TGTGCCAGCAGTTACCGCCGCGGGGGTTCCCTAAATGGCTACACCTTC.

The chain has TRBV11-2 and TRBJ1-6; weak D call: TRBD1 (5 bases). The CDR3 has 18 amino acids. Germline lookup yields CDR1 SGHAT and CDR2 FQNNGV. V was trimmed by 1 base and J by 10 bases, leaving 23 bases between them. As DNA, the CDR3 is TGTGCCAGCAGCTTAGTGGCCTGGCGGGGACCGCGGGGATCACCCCTCCACTTT. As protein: CASSLVAWRGPRGSPLHF.

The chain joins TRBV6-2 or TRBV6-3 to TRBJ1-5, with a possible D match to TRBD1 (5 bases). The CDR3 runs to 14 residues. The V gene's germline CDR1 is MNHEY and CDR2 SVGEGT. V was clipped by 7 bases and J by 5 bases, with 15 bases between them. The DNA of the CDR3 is TGTGCCAGCATGGACGGGGGTTTTGATCAGCCCCAGCATTTT. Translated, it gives CASMDGGFDQPQHF.

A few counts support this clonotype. The CDR3 bases are TGTGCCAGCAGCCCCGAGGGGAGGGGGTCAGAGACCCAGTACTTC. Its translation: CASSPEGRGSETQYF. The rearrangement uses TRBV7-9 and TRBJ2-5; a possible D gene is TRBD2 (7 bases). Trimming removed 5 bases at V and 4 bases at J, with 17 bases between. CDR3 size: 15 residues. Germline CDR1 SEHNR, CDR2 FQNEAQ (reference sequence).

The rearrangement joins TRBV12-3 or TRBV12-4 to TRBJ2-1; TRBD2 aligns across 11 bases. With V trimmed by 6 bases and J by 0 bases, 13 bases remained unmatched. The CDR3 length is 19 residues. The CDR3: CASRKLAGVGDSSYNEQFF. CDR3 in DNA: TGTGCCAGCAGAAAACTAGCGGGGGTAGGGGATAGCTCCTACAATGAGCAGTTCTTC.

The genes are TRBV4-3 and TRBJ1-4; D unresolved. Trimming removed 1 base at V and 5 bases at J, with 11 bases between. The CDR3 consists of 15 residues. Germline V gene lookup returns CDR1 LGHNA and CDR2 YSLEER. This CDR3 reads CASSQGRVSNEKLFF. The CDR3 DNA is TGCGCCAGCAGCCAAGGAAGGGTTTCAAATGAAAAACTGTTTTTT.

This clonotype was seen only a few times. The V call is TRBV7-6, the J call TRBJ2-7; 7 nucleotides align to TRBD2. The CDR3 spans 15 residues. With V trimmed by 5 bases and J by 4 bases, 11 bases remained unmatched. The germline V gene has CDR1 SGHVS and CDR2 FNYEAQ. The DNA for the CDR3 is TGTGCCAGCAGCCCCTCTGGGGGGGGGACTTACGAGCAGTACTTC. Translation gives CASSPSGGGTYEQYF.

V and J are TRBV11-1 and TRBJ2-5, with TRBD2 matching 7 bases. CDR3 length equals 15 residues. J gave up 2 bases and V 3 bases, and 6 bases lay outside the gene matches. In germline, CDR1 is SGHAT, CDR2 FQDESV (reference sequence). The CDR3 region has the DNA TGTGCCAGCAGCTTGTGGGGGACTACTCAAGAGACCCAGTACTTC. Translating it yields CASSLWGTTQETQYF. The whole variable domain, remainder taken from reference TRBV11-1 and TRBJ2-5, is EAEVAQSPRYKITEKSQAVAFWCDPISGHATLYWYRQILGQGPELLVQFQDESVVDDSQLPKDRFSAERLKGVDSTLKIQPAELGDSAMYLCASSLWGTTQETQYFGPGTRLLVL.

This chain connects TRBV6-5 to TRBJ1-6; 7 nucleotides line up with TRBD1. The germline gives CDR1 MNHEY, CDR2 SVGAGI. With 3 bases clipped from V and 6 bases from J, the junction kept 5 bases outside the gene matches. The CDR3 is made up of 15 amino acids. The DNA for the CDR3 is TGTGCCAGCAGTTATCAGGGACAGCCTAATTCACCCCTCCACTTT. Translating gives CASSYQGQPNSPLHF.

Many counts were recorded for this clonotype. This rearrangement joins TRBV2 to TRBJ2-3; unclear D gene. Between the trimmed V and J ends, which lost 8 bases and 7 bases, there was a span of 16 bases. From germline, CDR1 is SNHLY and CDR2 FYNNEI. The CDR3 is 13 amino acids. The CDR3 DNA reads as TGTGCCAGCCAGGACCCCGATCCCAATACGCAGTATTTT. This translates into CASQDPDPNTQYF.

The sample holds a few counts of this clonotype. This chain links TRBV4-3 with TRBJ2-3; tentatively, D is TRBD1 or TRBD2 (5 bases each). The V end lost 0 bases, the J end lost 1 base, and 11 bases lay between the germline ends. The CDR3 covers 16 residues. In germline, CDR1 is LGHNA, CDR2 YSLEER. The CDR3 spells CASSQEMRGGTDTQYF. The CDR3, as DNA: TGCGCCAGCAGCCAAGAGATGAGGGGCGGCACAGATACGCAGTATTTT.

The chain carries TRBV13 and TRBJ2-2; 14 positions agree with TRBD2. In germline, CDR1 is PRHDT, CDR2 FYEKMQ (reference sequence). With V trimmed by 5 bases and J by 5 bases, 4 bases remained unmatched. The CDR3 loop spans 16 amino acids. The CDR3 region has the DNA TGTGCCAGCAGCGAAGGGACTAGCGGGGGAACCGGGGAGCTGTTTTTT. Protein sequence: CASSEGTSGGTGELFF.

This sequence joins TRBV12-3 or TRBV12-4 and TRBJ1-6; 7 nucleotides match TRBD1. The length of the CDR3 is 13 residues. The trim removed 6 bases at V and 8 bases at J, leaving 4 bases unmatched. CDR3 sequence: CASSRTGYSPLHF. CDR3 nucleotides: TGTGCCAGCAGCAGGACAGGTTATTCACCCCTCCACTTT.

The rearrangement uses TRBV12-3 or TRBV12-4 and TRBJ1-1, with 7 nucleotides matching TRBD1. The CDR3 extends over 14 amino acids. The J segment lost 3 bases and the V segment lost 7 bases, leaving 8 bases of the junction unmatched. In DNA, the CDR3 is TGTGCCAGCATGGACCAGGGGGGGGACACTGAAGCTTTCTTT. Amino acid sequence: CASMDQGGDTEAFF.

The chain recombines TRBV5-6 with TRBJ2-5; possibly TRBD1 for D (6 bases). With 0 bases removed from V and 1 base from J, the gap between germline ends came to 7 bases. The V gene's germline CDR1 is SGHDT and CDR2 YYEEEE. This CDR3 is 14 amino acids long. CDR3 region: CASSLGGGQETQYF. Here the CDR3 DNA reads TGTGCCAGCAGCTTGGGAGGGGGCCAAGAGACCCAGTACTTC.

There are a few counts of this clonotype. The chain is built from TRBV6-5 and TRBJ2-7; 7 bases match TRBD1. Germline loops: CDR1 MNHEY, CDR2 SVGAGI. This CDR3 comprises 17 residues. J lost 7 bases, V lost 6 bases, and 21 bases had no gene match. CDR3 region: CASRGPSLNRGAWEQYF. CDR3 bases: TGTGCCAGCAGAGGACCGAGCCTTAACAGGGGAGCGTGGGAGCAGTACTTC.

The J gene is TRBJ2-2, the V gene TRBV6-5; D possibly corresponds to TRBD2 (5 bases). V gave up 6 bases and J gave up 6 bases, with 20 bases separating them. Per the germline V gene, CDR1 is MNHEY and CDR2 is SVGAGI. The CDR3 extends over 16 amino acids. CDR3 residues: CASRPPGRGIAGELFF. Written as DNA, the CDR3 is TGTGCCAGCAGGCCCCCAGGCAGAGGGATCGCCGGGGAGCTGTTTTTT.

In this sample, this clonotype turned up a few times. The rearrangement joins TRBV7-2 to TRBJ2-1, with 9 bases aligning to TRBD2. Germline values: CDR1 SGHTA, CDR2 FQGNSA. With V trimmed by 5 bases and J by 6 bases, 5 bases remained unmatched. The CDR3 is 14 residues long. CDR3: CASSPWRGGNEQFF. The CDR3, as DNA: TGTGCCAGCAGCCCCTGGCGGGGGGGCAATGAGCAGTTCTTC.

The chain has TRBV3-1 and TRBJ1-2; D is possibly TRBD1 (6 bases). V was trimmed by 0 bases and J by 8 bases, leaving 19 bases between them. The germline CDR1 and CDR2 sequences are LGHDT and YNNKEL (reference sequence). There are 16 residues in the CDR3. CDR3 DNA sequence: TGTGCCAGCAGCCAAGAGTCCCGGACAGCTCTGGGGGGCTACACCTTC. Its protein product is CASSQESRTALGGYTF.